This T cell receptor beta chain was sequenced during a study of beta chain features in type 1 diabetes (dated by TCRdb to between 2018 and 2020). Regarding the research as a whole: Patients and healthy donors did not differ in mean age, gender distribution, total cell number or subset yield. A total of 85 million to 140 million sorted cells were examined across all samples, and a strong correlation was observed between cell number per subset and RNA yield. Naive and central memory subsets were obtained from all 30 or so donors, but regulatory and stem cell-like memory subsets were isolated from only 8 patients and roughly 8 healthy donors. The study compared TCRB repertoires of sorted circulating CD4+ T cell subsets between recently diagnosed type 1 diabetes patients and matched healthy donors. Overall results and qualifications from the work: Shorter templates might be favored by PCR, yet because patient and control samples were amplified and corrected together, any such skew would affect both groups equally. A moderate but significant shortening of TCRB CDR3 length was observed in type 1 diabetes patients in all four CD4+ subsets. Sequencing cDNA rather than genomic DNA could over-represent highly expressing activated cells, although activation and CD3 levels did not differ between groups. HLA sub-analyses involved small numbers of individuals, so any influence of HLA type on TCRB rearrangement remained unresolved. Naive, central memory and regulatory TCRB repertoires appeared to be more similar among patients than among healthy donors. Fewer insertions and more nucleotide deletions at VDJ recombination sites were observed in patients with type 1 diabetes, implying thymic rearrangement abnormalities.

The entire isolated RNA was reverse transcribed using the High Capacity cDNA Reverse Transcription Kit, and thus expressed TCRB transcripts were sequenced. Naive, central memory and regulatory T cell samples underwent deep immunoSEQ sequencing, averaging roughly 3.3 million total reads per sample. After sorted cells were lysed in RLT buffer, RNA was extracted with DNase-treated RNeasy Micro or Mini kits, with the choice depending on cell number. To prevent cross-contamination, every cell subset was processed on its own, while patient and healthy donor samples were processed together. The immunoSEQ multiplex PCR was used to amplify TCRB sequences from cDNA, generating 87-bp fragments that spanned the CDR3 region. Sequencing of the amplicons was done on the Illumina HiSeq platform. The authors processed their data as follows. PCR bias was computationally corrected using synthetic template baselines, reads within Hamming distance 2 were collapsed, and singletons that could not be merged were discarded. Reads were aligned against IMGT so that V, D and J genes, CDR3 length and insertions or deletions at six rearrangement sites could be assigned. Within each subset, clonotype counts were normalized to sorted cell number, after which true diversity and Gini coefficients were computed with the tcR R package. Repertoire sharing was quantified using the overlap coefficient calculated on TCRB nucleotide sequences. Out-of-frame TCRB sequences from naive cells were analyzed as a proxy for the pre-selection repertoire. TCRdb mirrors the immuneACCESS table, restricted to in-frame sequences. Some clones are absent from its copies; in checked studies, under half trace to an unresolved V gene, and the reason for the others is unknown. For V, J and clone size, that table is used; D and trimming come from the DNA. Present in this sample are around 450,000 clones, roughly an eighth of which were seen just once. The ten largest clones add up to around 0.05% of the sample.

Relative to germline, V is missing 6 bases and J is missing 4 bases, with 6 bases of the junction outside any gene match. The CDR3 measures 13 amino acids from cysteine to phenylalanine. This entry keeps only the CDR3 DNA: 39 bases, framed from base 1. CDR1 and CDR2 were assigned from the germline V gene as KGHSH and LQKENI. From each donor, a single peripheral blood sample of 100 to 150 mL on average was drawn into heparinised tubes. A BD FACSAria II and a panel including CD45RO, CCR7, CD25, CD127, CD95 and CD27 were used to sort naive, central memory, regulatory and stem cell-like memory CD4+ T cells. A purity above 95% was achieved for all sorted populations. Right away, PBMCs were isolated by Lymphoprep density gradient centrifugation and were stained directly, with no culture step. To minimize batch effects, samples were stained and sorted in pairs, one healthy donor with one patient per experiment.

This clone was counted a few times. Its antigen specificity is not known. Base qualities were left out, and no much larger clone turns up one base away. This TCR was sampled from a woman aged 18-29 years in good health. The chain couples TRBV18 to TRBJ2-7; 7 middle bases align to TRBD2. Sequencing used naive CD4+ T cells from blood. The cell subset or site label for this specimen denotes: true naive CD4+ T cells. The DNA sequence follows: TGTGCCAGCTCCCCTCGGGGGGTTTACGAGCAGTACTTC. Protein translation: CASSPRGVYEQYF.